Listed here are 5 T cell receptor beta chains from one sample, sequenced in a study of CD8 T cells in Susac syndrome (dated by TCRdb to between 2018 and 2021). Library preparation was by the immunoSEQ multiplex PCR assay. RNA was extracted using the RNeasy kit, and roughly 0.5 to 1 microgram was reverse transcribed with random hexamers. The public sequencing data were trimmed at Q25 with fastp and processed into clonotypes with MiXCR by TCRdb, which kept only in-frame beta chains. Rows with a matching CDR3 protein are joined into one entry that keeps the most common DNA and genes. The sample table records roughly 180,000 distinct CDR3 sequences; 85% to 95% of these occur just once. The ten largest clones take up more than 0.08% of the sample. Sequencing was performed on CD4+ T cells from PBMCs. Source of these receptors: a human donor with Susac syndrome.

The rearrangement uses TRBV20-1 and TRBJ1-4; a possible D gene is TRBD1 (5 bases). With 5 bases removed from V and 7 bases from J, the gap between germline ends came to 14 bases. CDR3 length: 13 residues. Germline values: CDR1 DFQATT, CDR2 SNEGSKA (reference sequence). The CDR3, as DNA: TGCAGTGCTGGGGCAAGGGCGATTGAAAAACTGTTTTTT. It yields the protein CSAGARAIEKLFF.

The rearrangement uses TRBV20-1 and TRBJ2-5; D is perhaps TRBD2 (5 bases). The CDR3 is 16 amino acids. V was pared by 0 bases and J by 0 bases, with 14 bases between. From germline, CDR1 is DFQATT and CDR2 SNEGSKA (reference sequence). The CDR3 DNA follows: TGCAGTGCTAGAGATTCTCGAGGGTTCAACCAAGAGACCCAGTACTTC. Encoded protein: CSARDSRGFNQETQYF.

This rearrangement joins TRBV19 to TRBJ2-5; D might be TRBD1 (6 bases). V was cut by 6 bases and J by 1 base, with 18 bases left in between. This CDR3 region has 16 residues. CDR1 and CDR2 from the germline V gene are LNHDA and SQIVND (reference sequence). CDR3 residues: CASSPPGGWGQETQYF. DNA for the CDR3: TGTGCCAGTAGCCCCCCTGGGGGCTGGGGCCAAGAGACCCAGTACTTC.

This clonotype was detected a few times. The chain has TRBV27 and TRBJ2-7; 9 bases map to TRBD1. The V and J ends lost 8 bases and 4 bases, in that order; junction bases with no gene match: 9. The CDR3 is 14 residues long. Germline assignment: CDR1 MNHEY and CDR2 SMNVEV (reference sequence). The CDR3 is CASGRDRDTYEQYF. The CDR3 region has the DNA TGTGCCAGCGGCCGGGACAGGGATACGTACGAGCAGTACTTC.

The chain links TRBV20-1 to TRBJ2-7; the match to TRBD2 covers 7 bases. The ends lost 4 bases at V and 1 base at J; junction bases unmatched: 7. The CDR3 is 14 amino acids. Per the germline V gene, CDR1 is DFQATT and CDR2 is SNEGSKA (reference sequence). The CDR3 loop reads CSATPGGGSYEQYF. In DNA, the CDR3 is TGCAGTGCTACCCCCGGCGGGGGTTCCTACGAGCAGTACTTC.